Listed below are T cell receptor beta chains from one sample, sequenced in a study of siplizumab effects on memory and regulatory T cells. Clones were sequenced by immunoSEQ multiplex PCR, and TCRdb holds only the in-frame ones, with some missing. The sample records several thousand clones, approximately 74% being singletons. The sequencing input was effector memory CD8+ T cells sorted from blood. These receptors all come from a human donor in good health. CDR3s include the opening cysteine and the closing phenylalanine or tryptophan. D genes are given only for firm matches. Part of the rows lack a size; the others show once, few, many or a class for expanded clones.

D: TRBD2
V: TRBV4-1
size: once
J: TRBJ2-1
CDR3: CASSQDKTSVPINNEQFF
DNA: TGCGCCAGCAGCCAAGATAAAACTAGCGTACCGATAAACAATGAGCAGTTCTTC

D: TRBD2
V: TRBV19
size: NA
J: TRBJ2-7
CDR3: CASRLAGSYEQYF
DNA: TGTGCCAGTCGACTAGCGGGGAGTTACGAGCAGTACTTC

D: NA
V: TRBV4-1
size: once
J: TRBJ2-1
CDR3: CASSHPQGEGEQFF
DNA: TGCGCCAGCAGCCATCCCCAGGGGGAGGGTGAGCAGTTCTTC

D: NA
V: TRBV6-6
size: NA
J: TRBJ1-2
CDR3: CAGGGIFYGYTF
DNA: TGTGCCGGGGGGGGGATTTTCTATGGCTACACCTTC

D: TRBD2
V: TRBV7-8
size: many
J: TRBJ2-7
CDR3: CASSLGTSGAHEQYF
DNA: TGTGCCAGCAGCTTAGGGACTAGCGGGGCTCACGAGCAGTACTTC

D: TRBD2
V: TRBV7-9
size: few
J: TRBJ2-3
CDR3: CASTPTSGSIADTQYF
DNA: TGTGCCAGCACCCCGACTAGCGGGAGTATAGCAGATACGCAGTATTTT

D: NA
V: TRBV6-5
size: NA
J: TRBJ1-2
CDR3: CASSYSTAFYGYTF
DNA: TGTGCCAGCAGTTACTCGACAGCCTTCTATGGCTACACCTTC

D: NA
V: TRBV7-6
size: NA
J: TRBJ1-1
CDR3: CASSLQGRNTEAFF
DNA: TGTGCCAGCAGCTTGCAGGGGAGAAACACTGAAGCTTTCTTT

D: TRBD1
V: TRBV9
size: NA
J: TRBJ2-7
CDR3: CASCSEDRDHEQYF
DNA: TGTGCCAGCTGCTCAGAGGACAGGGACCACGAGCAGTACTTC

D: NA
V: TRBV27
size: few
J: TRBJ1-4
CDR3: CASSYTTNEKLFF
DNA: TGTGCCAGCAGTTATACAACTAATGAAAAACTGTTTTTT

D: NA
V: TRBV6-5
size: few
J: TRBJ2-2
CDR3: CASSVNTGELFF
DNA: TGTGCCAGCAGCGTCAACACCGGGGAGCTGTTTTTT

D: TRBD1
V: TRBV7-9
size: NA
J: TRBJ1-6
CDR3: CASSQGTGETSPLHF
DNA: TGTGCCAGCAGCCAGGGGACAGGGGAGACTTCACCCCTCCACTTT

D: NA
V: TRBV7-9
size: NA
J: TRBJ1-4
CDR3: CASSERKTDKKLFF
DNA: TGTGCCAGCAGCGAAAGAAAGACTGATAAAAAACTGTTTTTT

D: TRBD1
V: TRBV6-4
size: NA
J: TRBJ2-1
CDR3: CASSDRTGDYNEQFF
DNA: TGTGCCAGCAGTGACCGGACAGGGGACTACAATGAGCAGTTCTTC

D: NA
V: TRBV6-5
size: once
J: TRBJ2-2
CDR3: CASSENRDTGELFF
DNA: TGTGCCAGCAGTGAAAACAGGGACACCGGGGAGCTGTTTTTT

D: TRBD1
V: TRBV5-8
size: NA
J: TRBJ1-2
CDR3: CASSHRGTGNGYTF
DNA: TGTGCCAGCAGCCACCGGGGGACAGGGAATGGCTACACCTTC

D: TRBD1
V: TRBV6-5
size: NA
J: TRBJ2-7
CDR3: CASSWDRGGEQYF
DNA: TGTGCCAGCAGTTGGGACAGGGGTGGTGAGCAGTACTTC

D: NA
V: TRBV6-5
size: few
J: TRBJ1-1
CDR3: CASSSGWMAFF
DNA: TGTGCCAGCAGTTCAGGGTGGATGGCTTTCTTT

D: NA
V: TRBV11-3
size: NA
J: TRBJ2-2
CDR3: CASSSTGRGTGELFF
DNA: TGTGCCAGCAGCTCAACAGGGAGGGGCACCGGGGAGCTGTTTTTT

D: NA
V: TRBV6-4
size: NA
J: TRBJ1-1
CDR3: CASSDSDNTEAFF
DNA: TGTGCCAGCAGTGACTCGGACAACACTGAAGCTTTCTTT